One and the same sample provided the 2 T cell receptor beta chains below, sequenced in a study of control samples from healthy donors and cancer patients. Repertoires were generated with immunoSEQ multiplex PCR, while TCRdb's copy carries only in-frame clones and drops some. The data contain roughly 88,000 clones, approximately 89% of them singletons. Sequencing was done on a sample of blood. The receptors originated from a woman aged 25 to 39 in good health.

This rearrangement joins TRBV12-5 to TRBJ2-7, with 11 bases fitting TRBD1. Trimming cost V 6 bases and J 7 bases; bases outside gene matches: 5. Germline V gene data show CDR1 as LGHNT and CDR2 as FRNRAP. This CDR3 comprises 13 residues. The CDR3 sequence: CASGRTGGREQYF. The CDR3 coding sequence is TGTGCTAGTGGCCGGACAGGGGGCAGGGAGCAGTACTTC.

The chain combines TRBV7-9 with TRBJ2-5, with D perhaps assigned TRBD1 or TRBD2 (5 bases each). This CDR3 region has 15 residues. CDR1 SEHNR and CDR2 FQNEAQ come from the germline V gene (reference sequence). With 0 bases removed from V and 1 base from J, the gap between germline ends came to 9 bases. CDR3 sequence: CASSLATGAQETQYF. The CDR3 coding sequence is TGTGCCAGCAGCTTAGCGACCGGGGCCCAAGAGACCCAGTACTTC.